This T cell receptor (beta chain) came from a study of cytomegalovirus exposure and HLA in healthy donors. Study-level background: Out of roughly 170 million T cells, an earlier analysis found over 90 million unique TCR beta sequences in total. The study placed approximately 81% of its 398 genotyped donors in the Caucasian-associated ancestry cluster.

Regarding this clone: Its antigen is still unknown.

Researchers ran the PCR with 60 Vbeta and 13 Jbeta primers. Clones were read by immunoSEQ multiplex PCR, and TCRdb kept only the in-frame ones, dropping some. The sample carries a few hundred thousand clones, just over 75% recorded once. Points from the study as a whole: Presence/absence analyses treated sequencing depth as roughly uniform across donors.

There are 15 residues in the CDR3. Germline CDR1 SGHRS, CDR2 YFSETQ. V shed 3 bases and J 2 bases; nucleotides not matched to a gene: 7. This rearrangement joins TRBV5-1 to TRBJ2-7, with 8 nucleotides matching TRBD1. The specimen sequenced was PBMCs. This clonotype was obtained from an older woman in good health and CMV-seropositive. The CDR3 region is CASSSGQGGPYEQYF. The CDR3 DNA sequence: TGCGCCAGCAGCTCCGGACAGGGCGGCCCCTACGAGCAGTACTTC.